This TCR beta chain was observed in a study of human thymus T cells. Comments on this clone: Its antigen is still unknown.

Per germline, CDR1 MNHNS and CDR2 SASEGT. The CDR3 length is 12 residues. V lost 8 bases and J lost 6, with 11 bases in between. Overall study findings and caveats: Related work found strong thymic repertoire overlap between unrelated individuals. Gene usage for V and J segments appeared biased in thymic and blood repertoires.

TCRdb keeps only in-frame clones here, not all; method: immunoSEQ multiplex PCR. The sample yields roughly 120,000 clones, around 94% seen once. Resections that were taken during corrective heart surgery supplied the thymus tissue. The specimen sequenced was thymus tissue. This clonotype was obtained from a boy under three years old with a congenital heart defect but otherwise immunologically healthy. The rearrangement joins TRBV6-1 to TRBJ1-5, with D maybe TRBD1 (6 bases). CDR3 nucleotides: TGTGCCAGCCGGGGGGCTGGTCAGCCCCAGCATTTT. Its protein is CASRGAGQPQHF.